This T cell receptor beta chain was captured in a study of T cell changes during pregnancy in multiple sclerosis. TCRdb's copy holds only in-frame clones and misses some; the assay was immunoSEQ multiplex PCR. The sample records almost 65,000 clones, 92% being singletons. Germline V CDR1 and CDR2: LNHNV, YYDKDF (reference sequence). Trimming stripped 7 bases from V and 1 base from J, with 13 bases between. The CDR3 is made up of 14 amino acids. The sequenced sample was peripheral blood, obtained in the first trimester of pregnancy. This chain joins TRBV15 and TRBJ1-1, with D tentatively TRBD1 (6 bases). This TCR was sampled from a female donor with multiple sclerosis, enrolled in a pregnancy study. CDR3 amino acids: CATTLGQSNTEAFF. CDR3 sequence (DNA): TGTGCCACCACCCTCGGACAGTCGAACACTGAAGCTTTCTTT.